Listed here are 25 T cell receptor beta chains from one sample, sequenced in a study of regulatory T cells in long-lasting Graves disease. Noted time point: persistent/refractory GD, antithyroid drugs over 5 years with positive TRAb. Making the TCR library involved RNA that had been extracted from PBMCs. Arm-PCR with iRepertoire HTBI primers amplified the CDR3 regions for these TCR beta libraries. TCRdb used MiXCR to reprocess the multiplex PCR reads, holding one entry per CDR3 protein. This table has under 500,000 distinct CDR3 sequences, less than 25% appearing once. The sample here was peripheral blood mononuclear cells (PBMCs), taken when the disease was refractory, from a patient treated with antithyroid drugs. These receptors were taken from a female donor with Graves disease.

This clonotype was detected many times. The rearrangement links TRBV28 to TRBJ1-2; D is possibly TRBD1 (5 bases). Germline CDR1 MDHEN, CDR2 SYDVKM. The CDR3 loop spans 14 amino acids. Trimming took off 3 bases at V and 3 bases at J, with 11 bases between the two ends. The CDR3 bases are TGTGCCAGCAGTTTCGGGGGTCTGTACTATGGCTACACCTTC. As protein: CASSFGGLYYGYTF.

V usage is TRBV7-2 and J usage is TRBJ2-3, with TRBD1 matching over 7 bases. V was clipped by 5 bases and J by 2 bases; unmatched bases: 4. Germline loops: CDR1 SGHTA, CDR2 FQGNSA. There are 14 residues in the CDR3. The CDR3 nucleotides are TGTGCCAGCAGCCCTACAGGGGCCACAGATACGCAGTATTTT. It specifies CASSPTGATDTQYF.

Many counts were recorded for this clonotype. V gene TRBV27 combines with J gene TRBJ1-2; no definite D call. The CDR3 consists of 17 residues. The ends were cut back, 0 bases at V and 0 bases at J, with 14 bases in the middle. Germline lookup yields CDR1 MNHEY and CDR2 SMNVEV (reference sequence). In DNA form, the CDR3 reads TGTGCCAGCAGTTTATCCGCCGTTACTACCACTAACTATGGCTACACCTTC. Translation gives CASSLSAVTTTNYGYTF.

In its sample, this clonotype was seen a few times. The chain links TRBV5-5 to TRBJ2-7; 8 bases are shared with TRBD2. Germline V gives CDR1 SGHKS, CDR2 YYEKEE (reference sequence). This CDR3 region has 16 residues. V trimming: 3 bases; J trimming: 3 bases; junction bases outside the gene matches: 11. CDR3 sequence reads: CASSYGLGGRLYEQYF. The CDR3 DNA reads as TGTGCCAGCAGCTATGGCCTGGGCGGGAGGCTCTACGAGCAGTACTTC. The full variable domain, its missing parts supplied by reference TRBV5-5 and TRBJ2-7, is DAGVTQSPTHLIKTRGQQVTLRCSPISGHKSVSWYQQVLGQGPQFIFQYYEKEERGRGNFPDRFSARQFPNYSSELNVNALLLGDSALYLCASSYGLGGRLYEQYFGPGTRLTVT.

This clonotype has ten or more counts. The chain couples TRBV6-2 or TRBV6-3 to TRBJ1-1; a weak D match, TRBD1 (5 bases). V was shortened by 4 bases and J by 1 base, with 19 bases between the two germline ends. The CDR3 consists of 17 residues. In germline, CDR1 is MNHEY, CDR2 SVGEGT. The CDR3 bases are TGTGCCAGCAGTTGGTGGAAGAAGACAGATCCGAACACTGAAGCTTTCTTT. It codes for CASSWWKKTDPNTEAFF.

CDR3 in DNA: TGCAGTGCTAGGACCCCCCTGTCCGGGGGTTCCGGCGAGCAGTACTTC. Translated: CSARTPLSGGSGEQYF. The rearrangement uses TRBV20-1 and TRBJ2-7, with D perhaps matching TRBD2 (6 bases). The length of the CDR3 is 16 residues. V lost 3 bases and J lost 6, with 24 bases in between. Per the germline V gene, CDR1 is DFQATT and CDR2 is SNEGSKA (reference sequence).

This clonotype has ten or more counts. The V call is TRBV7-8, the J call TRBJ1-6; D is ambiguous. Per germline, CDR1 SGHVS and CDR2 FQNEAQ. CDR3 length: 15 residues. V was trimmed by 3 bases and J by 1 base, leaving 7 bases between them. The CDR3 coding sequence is TGTGCCAGCAGCTTGGGGAGGTCCTATAATTCACCCCTCCACTTT. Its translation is CASSLGRSYNSPLHF.

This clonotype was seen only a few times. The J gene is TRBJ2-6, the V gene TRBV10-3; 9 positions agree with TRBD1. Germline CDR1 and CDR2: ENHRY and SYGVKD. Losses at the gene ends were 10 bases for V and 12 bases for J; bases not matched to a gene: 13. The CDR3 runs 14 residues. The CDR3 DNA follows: TGTGCCACCACCGGGACAGGGTCCTCTAGCGTCCTGACTTTC. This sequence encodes CATTGTGSSSVLTF.

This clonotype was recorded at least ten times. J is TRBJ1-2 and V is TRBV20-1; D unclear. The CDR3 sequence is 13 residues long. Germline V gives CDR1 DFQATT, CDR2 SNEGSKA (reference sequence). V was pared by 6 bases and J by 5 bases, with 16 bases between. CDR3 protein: CSAIDPFGYGYTF. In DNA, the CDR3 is TGCAGTGCAATCGATCCCTTCGGTTATGGCTACACCTTC.

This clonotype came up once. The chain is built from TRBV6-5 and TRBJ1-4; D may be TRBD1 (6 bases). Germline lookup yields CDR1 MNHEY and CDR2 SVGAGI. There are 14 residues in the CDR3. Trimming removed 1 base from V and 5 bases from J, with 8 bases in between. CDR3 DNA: TGTGCCAGCAGTTACTACAGGGAAAATGAAAAACTGTTTTTT. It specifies CASSYYRENEKLFF.

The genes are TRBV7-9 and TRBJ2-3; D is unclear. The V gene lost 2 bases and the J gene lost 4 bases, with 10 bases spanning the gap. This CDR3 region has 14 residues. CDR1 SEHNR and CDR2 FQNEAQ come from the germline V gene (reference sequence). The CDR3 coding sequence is TGTGCCAGCAGCTTATTGGCCCAGGCAGATACGCAGTATTTT. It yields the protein CASSLLAQADTQYF. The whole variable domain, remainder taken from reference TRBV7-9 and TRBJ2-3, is DTGVSQNPRHKITKRGQNVTFRCDPISEHNRLYWYRQTLGQGPEFLTYFQNEAQLEKSRLLSDRFSAERPKGSFSTLEIQRTEQGDSAMYLCASSLLAQADTQYFGPGTRLTVL.

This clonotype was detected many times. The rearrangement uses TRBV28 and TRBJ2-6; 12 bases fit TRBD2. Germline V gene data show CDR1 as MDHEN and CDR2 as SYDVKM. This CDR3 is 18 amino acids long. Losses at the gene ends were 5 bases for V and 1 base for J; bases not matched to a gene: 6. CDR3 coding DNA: TGTGCCAGCAGTCAGTCTAGCGGGAGGGGGTCTGGGGCCAACGTCCTGACTTTC. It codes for CASSQSSGRGSGANVLTF.

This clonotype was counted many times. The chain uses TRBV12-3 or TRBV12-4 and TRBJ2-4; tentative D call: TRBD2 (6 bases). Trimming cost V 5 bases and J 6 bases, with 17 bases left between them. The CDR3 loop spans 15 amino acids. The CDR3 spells CASSPRPGLVNIQYF. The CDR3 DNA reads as TGTGCCAGCAGTCCGCGACCGGGACTTGTAAACATTCAGTACTTC.

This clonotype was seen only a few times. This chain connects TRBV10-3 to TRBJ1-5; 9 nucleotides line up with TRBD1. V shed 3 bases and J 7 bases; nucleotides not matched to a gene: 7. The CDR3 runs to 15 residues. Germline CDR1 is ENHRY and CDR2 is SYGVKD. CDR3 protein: CAISDRTGGEQPQHF. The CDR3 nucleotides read TGTGCCATCAGTGACCGAACAGGGGGCGAACAGCCCCAGCATTTT.

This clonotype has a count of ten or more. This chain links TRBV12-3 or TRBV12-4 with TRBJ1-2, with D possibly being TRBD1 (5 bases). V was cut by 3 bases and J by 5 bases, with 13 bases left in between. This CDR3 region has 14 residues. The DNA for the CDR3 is TGTGCCAGCAGTTTCATAGGGACGCGATATGGCTACACCTTC. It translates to CASSFIGTRYGYTF.

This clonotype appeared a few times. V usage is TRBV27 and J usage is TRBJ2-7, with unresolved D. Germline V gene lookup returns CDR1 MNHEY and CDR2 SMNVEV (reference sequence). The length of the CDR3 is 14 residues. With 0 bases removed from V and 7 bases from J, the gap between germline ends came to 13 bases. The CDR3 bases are TGTGCCAGCAGTTTATCGTCCGCCAGTGGGGAGCAGTACTTC. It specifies CASSLSSASGEQYF.

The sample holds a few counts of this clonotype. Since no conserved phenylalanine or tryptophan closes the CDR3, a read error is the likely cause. The chain's CDR3 is CPSSEGIFEQYL. CDR3 sequence (DNA): TGTCCCAGCAGTGAAGGAATCTTCGAGCAGTACCTC. The V call is TRBV28, the J call TRBJ2-7, with D unresolved. The CDR3 extends over 12 amino acids. Germline V lookup: CDR1 MDHEN, CDR2 SYDVKM.

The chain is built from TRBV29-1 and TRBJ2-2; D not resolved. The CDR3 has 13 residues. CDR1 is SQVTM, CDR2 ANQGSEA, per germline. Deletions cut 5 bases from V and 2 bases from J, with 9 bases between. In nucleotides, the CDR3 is TGCAGCGTTACGGGCGGAAACACCGGGGAGCTGTTTTTT. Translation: CSVTGGNTGELFF.

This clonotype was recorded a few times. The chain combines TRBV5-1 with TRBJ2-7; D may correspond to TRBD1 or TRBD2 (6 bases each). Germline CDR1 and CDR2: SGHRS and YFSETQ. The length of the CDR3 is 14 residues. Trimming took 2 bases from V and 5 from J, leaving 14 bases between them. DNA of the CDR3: TGCGCCAGCAGCTTTCGGGGGCGCATCAACGAGCAGTACTTC. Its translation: CASSFRGRINEQYF.

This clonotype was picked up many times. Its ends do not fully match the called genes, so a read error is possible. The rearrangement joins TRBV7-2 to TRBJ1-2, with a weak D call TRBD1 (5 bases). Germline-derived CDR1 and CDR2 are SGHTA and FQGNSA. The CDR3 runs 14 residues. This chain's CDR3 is CASSLDSLRRGYTF. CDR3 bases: TGTGCCAGCAGTTTAGACAGCCTAAGGCGCGGCTACACCTTC.

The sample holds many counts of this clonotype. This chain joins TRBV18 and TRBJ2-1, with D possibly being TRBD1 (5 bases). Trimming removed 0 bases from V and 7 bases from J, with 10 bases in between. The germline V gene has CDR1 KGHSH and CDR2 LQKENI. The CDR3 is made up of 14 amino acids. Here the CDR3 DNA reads TGTGCCAGCTCACCACCAAGGGGTACGAATGAGCAGTTCTTC. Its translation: CASSPPRGTNEQFF. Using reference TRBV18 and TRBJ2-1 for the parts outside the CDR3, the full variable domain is NAGVMQNPRHLVRRRGQEARLRCSPMKGHSHVYWYRQLPEEGLKFMVYLQKENIIDESGMPKERFSAEFPKEGPSILRIQQVVRGDSAAYFCASSPPRGTNEQFFGPGTRLTVL.

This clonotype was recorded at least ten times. As DNA, the CDR3 is TGTGCCAGCAGTGTTGCAACTAATGAAAAACTGTTTTTT. It translates to CASSVATNEKLFF. The chain employs TRBV28 and TRBJ1-4, with D uncertain. The CDR3 has 13 residues. The germline gives CDR1 MDHEN, CDR2 SYDVKM. Trimming removed 5 bases from V and 0 bases from J, with 4 bases in between.

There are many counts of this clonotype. The CDR3 reads CASSRLSMEKLFF. In DNA form, the CDR3 reads TGTGCCAGCAGTCGCCTATCTATGGAAAAACTGTTTTTT. The chain recombines TRBV28 with TRBJ1-4; D gene uncertain. This CDR3 comprises 13 residues. The V gene's germline CDR1 is MDHEN and CDR2 SYDVKM. Trimming left V 5 bases short and J 8 bases short, with 12 bases between. Using reference TRBV28 and TRBJ1-4 for the parts outside the CDR3, the full variable domain is DVKVTQSSRYLVKRTGEKVFLECVQDMDHENMFWYRQDPGLGLRLIYFSYDVKMKEKGDIPEGYSVSREKKERFSLILESASTNQTSMYLCASSRLSMEKLFFGSGTQLSVL.

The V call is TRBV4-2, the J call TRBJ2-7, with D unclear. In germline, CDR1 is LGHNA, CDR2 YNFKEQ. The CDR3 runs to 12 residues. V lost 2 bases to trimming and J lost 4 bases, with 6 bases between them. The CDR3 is CASSQLGYEQYF. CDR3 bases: TGTGCCAGCAGCCAACTCGGTTACGAGCAGTACTTC.

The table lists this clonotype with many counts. Written as DNA, the CDR3 is TGTGCCAGCAGTGACCCGGCAGGTCGGGGAGAGTACGAGCAGTACTTC. Its translation is CASSDPAGRGEYEQYF. The gene calls are TRBV2 and TRBJ2-7, with D maybe TRBD2 (5 bases). V lost 3 bases to trimming and J lost 4 bases, with 19 bases between them. Germline V lookup: CDR1 SNHLY, CDR2 FYNNEI. The length of the CDR3 is 16 residues.